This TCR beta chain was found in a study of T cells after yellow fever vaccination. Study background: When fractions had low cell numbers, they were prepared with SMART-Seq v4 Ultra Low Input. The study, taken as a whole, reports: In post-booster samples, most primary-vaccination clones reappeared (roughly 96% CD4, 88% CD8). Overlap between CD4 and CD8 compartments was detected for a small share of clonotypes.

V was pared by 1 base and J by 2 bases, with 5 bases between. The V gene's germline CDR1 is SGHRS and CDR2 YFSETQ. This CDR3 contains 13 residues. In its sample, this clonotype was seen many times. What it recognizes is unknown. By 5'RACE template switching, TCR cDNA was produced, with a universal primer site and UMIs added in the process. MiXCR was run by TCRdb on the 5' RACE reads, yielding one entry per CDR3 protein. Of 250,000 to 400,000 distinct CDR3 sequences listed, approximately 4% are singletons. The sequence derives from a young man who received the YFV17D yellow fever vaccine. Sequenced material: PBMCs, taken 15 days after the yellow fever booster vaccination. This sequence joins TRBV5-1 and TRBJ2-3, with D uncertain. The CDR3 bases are TGCGCCAGCAGCTTGTCCCACACAGATACGCAGTATTTT. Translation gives CASSLSHTDTQYF. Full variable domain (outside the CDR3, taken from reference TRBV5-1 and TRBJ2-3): KAGVTQTPRYLIKTRGQQVTLSCSPISGHRSVSWYQQTPGQGLQFLFEYFSETQRNKGNFPGRFSGRQFSNSRSEMNVSTLELGDSALYLCASSLSHTDTQYFGPGTRLTVL.